The 9 T cell receptor beta chains below all came from one sample that was sequenced in a study of blood T cell repertoires in COVID-19. TCRdb's table, derived via immunoSEQ multiplex PCR, lists solely in-frame clones and lacks some. The repertoire holds over 85,000 clones, with 70% to 85% as singletons. Sequencing was performed on peripheral blood. These TCRs come from a human donor in a cohort sampled during active COVID-19.

This chain joins TRBV27 and TRBJ2-2; D might be TRBD1 (5 bases). Germline CDR1 reads MNHEY; CDR2 reads SMNVEV (reference sequence). V was trimmed by 2 bases and J by 1 base, leaving 14 bases between them. The CDR3 extends over 17 amino acids. The chain's CDR3 is CASSLTQGWGNTGELFF. CDR3 nucleotide sequence: TGTGCCAGCAGTTTAACTCAGGGATGGGGGAACACCGGGGAGCTGTTTTTT.

The chain couples TRBV5-1 to TRBJ1-4; the match to TRBD1 covers 8 bases. Germline values: CDR1 SGHRS, CDR2 YFSETQ. Trimming at V came to 2 bases and at J to 5 bases, leaving 8 bases not matched to a gene. The CDR3 runs 16 residues. The chain's CDR3 is CASSLSRTGRNEKLFF. CDR3 in DNA: TGCGCCAGCAGCTTATCTCGGACAGGGCGAAATGAAAAACTGTTTTTT.

CDR3 nucleotide sequence: TGCAGCGTTGCAAACGGGGAGACCCAGTACTTC. Protein: CSVANGETQYF. The V call is TRBV29-1, the J call TRBJ2-5; no clear D gene. Germline-derived CDR1 and CDR2 are SQVTM and ANQGSEA. V lost 4 bases and J lost 5, with 8 bases in between. CDR3 size: 11 residues.

In the case of this clone: Different DNA sequences within this sample yield the same CDR3. The V gene is TRBV2, the J gene TRBJ2-7; D remains unclear. CDR1 and CDR2 (germline): SNHLY, FYNNEI. V lost 5 bases to trimming and J lost 1 base, with 3 bases between them. This CDR3 region has 11 residues. CDR3 nucleotide sequence: TGTGCCAGCAGTCCTTCCTACGAGCAGTACTTC. The encoded protein is CASSPSYEQYF. The whole variable domain, remainder taken from reference TRBV2 and TRBJ2-7, is EPEVTQTPSHQVTQMGQEVILRCVPISNHLYFYWYRQILGQKVEFLVSFYNNEISEKSEIFDDQFSVERPDGSNFTLKIRSTKLEDSAMYFCASSPSYEQYFGPGTRLTVT.

The rearrangement uses TRBV19 and TRBJ1-2; no reliable D call. CDR3 size: 13 residues. Trimming pared 1 base from V and 6 bases from J, leaving 9 bases between. CDR1 LNHDA and CDR2 SQIVND come from the germline V gene (reference sequence). The CDR3 DNA follows: TGTGCCAGTAGTATAGTACCAGCGAATGGCTACACCTTC. Translated, it gives CASSIVPANGYTF.

A single count supports this clone. V usage is TRBV19 and J usage is TRBJ2-1; no firm D call. Germline CDR1 LNHDA, CDR2 SQIVND (reference sequence). The V and J ends lost 3 bases and 7 bases respectively, with 13 bases between them. This CDR3 contains 14 residues. The chain's CDR3 is CASSIVWQSNEQFF. In nucleotides, the CDR3 is TGTGCCAGTAGTATCGTTTGGCAATCGAATGAGCAGTTCTTC. Combining the CDR3 with reference TRBV19 and TRBJ2-1 gives the whole variable domain DGGITQSPKYLFRKEGQNVTLSCEQNLNHDAMYWYRQDPGQGLRLIYYSQIVNDFQKGDIAEGYSVSREKKESFPLTVTSAQKNPTAFYLCASSIVWQSNEQFFGPGTRLTVL.

V and J are TRBV6-5 and TRBJ2-3; TRBD2 matches at 9 bases. Germline lookup yields CDR1 MNHEY and CDR2 SVGAGI. The J segment lost 2 bases and the V segment lost 6 bases, leaving 6 bases of the junction unmatched. This CDR3 spans 15 amino acids. CDR3 amino acids: CASRQLAGFTDTQYF. CDR3 nucleotides: TGTGCCAGCAGACAACTAGCGGGTTTCACAGATACGCAGTATTTT.

The chain carries TRBV6-1 and TRBJ2-7, with a tentative D call TRBD2 (7 bases). This CDR3 is 15 amino acids long. Looked up from germline, CDR1 is MNHNS and CDR2 is SASEGT. V was pared by 1 base and J by 2 bases, with 12 bases between. The CDR3: CASSEVGGAPYEQYF. In nucleotides, the CDR3 is TGTGCCAGCAGTGAAGTGGGGGGGGCCCCCTACGAGCAGTACTTC.

The V call is TRBV19, the J call TRBJ1-1; the D gene is possibly TRBD1 (5 bases). Germline CDR1 reads LNHDA; CDR2 reads SQIVND (reference sequence). Trimming stripped 4 bases from V and 1 base from J, with 13 bases between. The CDR3 is 15 residues long. CDR3 residues: CASSNRWGPNTEAFF. CDR3 in DNA: TGTGCCAGTAGTAACAGATGGGGCCCGAACACTGAAGCTTTCTTT.